This paragraph covers one T cell receptor beta chain sequence. There are 16 residues in the CDR3. Germline V gene sequence: CDR1 SGHAT, CDR2 FQNNGV. The V segment lost 5 bases and the J segment 4 bases; nucleotides outside the gene matches: 9. Generated by immunoSEQ multiplex PCR, the TCRdb table keeps only in-frame clones and is missing some. The sample carries over a million clones, roughly 95% recorded once. The record originates from a study of shared clonotypes between healthy human individuals. Researchers partitioned CD4+ cells into CD45RA+ naive and CD45RA-negative memory subsets. The clonotype comes from a man aged 30 to 39 in good health. The specimen was naive CD4+ T cells sorted from blood. Subset noted: CD45RA+ positively selected. V gene TRBV11-2 combines with J gene TRBJ2-7, with TRBD2 matching 12 bases. In nucleotides, the CDR3 is TGTGCCAGCAGCACTCTGGGACTAGCGGGCATATACGAGCAGTACTTC. This sequence encodes CASSTLGLAGIYEQYF.